The 7 T cell receptor beta chains listed next were all sequenced from one sample in a study of T-cell reconstitution after alpha-beta-depleted transplantation in children. Unique molecular identifiers tagged the TCRbeta library. From the PCR reads, TCRdb called clonotypes with MiXCR, one entry per CDR3 protein. The table includes around 960,000 distinct CDR3 sequences, about 29% detected once. Sequences were derived from PBMCs, mostly from graft donor cells, sampled 360 days after TCRalphabeta/CD19-depleted stem cell transplant. Every receptor here comes from a boy less than two years old who had a stem cell transplant for SCID, so the T cells may come from the graft donor.

The J gene is TRBJ2-5, the V gene TRBV5-1; D gene uncertain. Trimming shortened V by 0 bases and J by 1 base, and 10 bases separated the two germline ends. Germline CDR1 and CDR2: SGHRS and YFSETQ. CDR3 length: 15 amino acids. The CDR3 nucleotides are TGCGCCAGCAGCTTGGCCCTAACAGTCCAAGAGACCCAGTACTTC. This encodes CASSLALTVQETQYF.

This clonotype was seen a handful of times. The J gene is TRBJ2-6, the V gene TRBV4-1, with TRBD1 identical over 8 bases. Unmatched junction bases numbered 11, after V lost 4 bases and J lost 0 bases. The CDR3 is 19 amino acids. Per the germline V gene, CDR1 is MGHRA and CDR2 is YSYEKL. Here the CDR3 reads CASSPLTGASSSGANVLTF. The CDR3 nucleotides read TGCGCCAGCAGCCCCCTGACAGGGGCTTCTAGCTCTGGGGCCAACGTCCTGACTTTC.

Turning to this clonotype: The junction does not match germline at one end; this may be a read error. This chain links TRBV11-1 with TRBJ1-2; perhaps TRBD1 as D (6 bases). Germline V gene data show CDR1 as SGHAT and CDR2 as FQDESV (reference sequence). The CDR3 sequence is 18 residues long. The DNA for the CDR3 is TGTTCCAGCAGCTTAGCTTATGTCCGGGACACGGACCACTATGGCTACACCTTC. Protein product: CSSSLAYVRDTDHYGYTF. The variable domain in full, completed from reference TRBV11-1 and TRBJ1-2, reads EAEVAQSPRYKITEKSQAVAFWCDPISGHATLYWYRQILGQGPELLVQFQDESVVDDSQLPKDRFSAERLKGVDSTLKIQPAELGDSAMYLCSSSLAYVRDTDHYGYTFGSGTRLTVV.

The chain carries TRBV29-1 and TRBJ1-2; 7 positions match TRBD1. Per germline, CDR1 SQVTM and CDR2 ANQGSEA. V shed 6 bases and J 0 bases; nucleotides not matched to a gene: 4. CDR3 length equals 13 residues. The CDR3: CSVRDRANYGYTF. DNA for the CDR3: TGCAGCGTGAGGGACAGAGCTAACTATGGCTACACCTTC.

This chain connects TRBV7-6 to TRBJ1-6; no firm D call. The CDR3 extends over 15 amino acids. Deletions cut 1 base from V and 9 bases from J, with 13 bases between. Germline-derived CDR1 and CDR2 are SGHVS and FNYEAQ. The CDR3 protein is CASSLGPGSSSPLHF. CDR3 nucleotide sequence: TGTGCCAGCAGCTTAGGCCCTGGCTCGAGTTCACCCCTCCACTTT.

This clonotype showed up many times. This rearrangement joins TRBV2 to TRBJ2-4; D remains unclear. Trimming took 4 bases from V and 0 from J, leaving 7 bases between them. This CDR3 is 14 amino acids long. Germline CDR1 reads SNHLY; CDR2 reads FYNNEI. The CDR3 here is CASSVSLAKNIQYF. Written as DNA, the CDR3 is TGTGCCAGCAGTGTTAGTTTAGCCAAAAACATTCAGTACTTC.

This clonotype was seen more than once but under ten times. J is TRBJ2-7 and V is TRBV30; possible D gene TRBD2, 5 bases. V was trimmed by 0 bases and J by 3 bases, leaving 18 bases between them. CDR3 size: 16 residues. The V gene's germline CDR1 is GTSNPN and CDR2 SVGIG (reference sequence). CDR3 protein: CAWSVPAGSRVYEQYF. The DNA of the CDR3 is TGTGCCTGGAGTGTACCGGCAGGATCGAGGGTCTACGAGCAGTACTTC.